Listed here is a single T cell receptor beta chain. The target antigen is unknown. The libraries were made with immunoSEQ v3. Assay used: immunoSEQ multiplex PCR; TCRdb lists only in-frame clones, some missing. The sample contains tens of thousands of clones, about two thirds of which appear only once. The data originate from a study of TIL therapy for anti-PD-1-resistant metastatic lung cancer. Study observations and caveats: The cohort had more treatment-naive, never-smoker and oncogene-addicted patients than typical.

The length of the CDR3 is 15 residues. Germline V gene data show CDR1 as KGHSH and CDR2 as LQKENI. V shed 4 bases, J shed 0 bases, and the junction held 2 bases outside the gene matches. Time point indicated: pre-treatment sample, taken before nivolumab and TIL therapy. This chain uses TRBV18 with TRBJ1-3, with 8 positions matching TRBD1. The sequencing used blood, collected at baseline. The origin of this receptor is a person aged 30 to 80 with non-small cell lung cancer. The CDR3 sequence: CASSQQGGSGNTIYF. The CDR3 nucleotides read TGTGCCAGCTCACAACAGGGGGGCTCTGGAAACACCATATATTTT. Combining the CDR3 with reference TRBV18 and TRBJ1-3 gives the whole variable domain NAGVMQNPRHLVRRRGQEARLRCSPMKGHSHVYWYRQLPEEGLKFMVYLQKENIIDESGMPKERFSAEFPKEGPSILRIQQVVRGDSAAYFCASSQQGGSGNTIYFGEGSWLTVV.